The 26 T cell receptor beta chains listed next were all sequenced from one sample in a study of Tregs in tolerant kidney transplant recipients. Clones were sequenced by immunoSEQ multiplex PCR, and TCRdb holds only the in-frame ones, with some missing. Among roughly 250,000 clones, around 81% were seen once, and the ten largest hold around 0.68%. Material for sequencing was CD4+ T cells from blood. These receptor sequences come from a human donor in good health.

The chain combines TRBV10-2 with TRBJ2-7; unclear D gene. Looked up from germline, CDR1 is WSHSY and CDR2 is SAAADI. This CDR3 has 13 amino acids. Between the trimmed V and J ends, which lost 5 bases and 0 bases, there was a span of 8 bases. The CDR3 here is CASSPFTSYEQYF. CDR3 bases: TGCGCCAGCAGTCCCTTTACCTCCTACGAGCAGTACTTC.

The chain carries TRBV6-5 and TRBJ1-3, with D unresolved. The CDR3 totals 15 residues. CDR1 is MNHEY, CDR2 SVGAGI, per germline. V lost 6 bases to trimming and J lost 8 bases, with 20 bases between them. The CDR3 sequence: CASRSVGTEGDTIYF. For the CDR3, the DNA is TGTGCCAGCAGGTCTGTGGGCACGGAGGGAGACACCATATATTTT.

The V gene is TRBV5-1, the J gene TRBJ2-5; 8 nucleotides align to TRBD1. V lost 5 bases and J lost 5; bases outside the gene matches: 8. The CDR3 consists of 14 residues. Germline loops: CDR1 SGHRS, CDR2 YFSETQ. The CDR3 sequence: CASRQGASQETQYF. The DNA for the CDR3 is TGCGCCAGCAGGCAGGGGGCGTCCCAGGAGACCCAGTACTTC. The entire variable domain, with the rest obtained from reference TRBV5-1 and TRBJ2-5, is as follows: KAGVTQTPRYLIKTRGQQVTLSCSPISGHRSVSWYQQTPGQGLQFLFEYFSETQRNKGNFPGRFSGRQFSNSRSEMNVSTLELGDSALYLCASRQGASQETQYFGPGTRLLVL.

This chain links TRBV11-2 with TRBJ2-6, with 10 bases identical to TRBD1. The ends lost 5 bases at V and 0 bases at J; junction bases unmatched: 10. Germline assignment: CDR1 SGHAT and CDR2 FQNNGV. CDR3 length: 19 amino acids. The CDR3 sequence: CASSHPGTGASSGANVLTF. The CDR3, as DNA: TGTGCCAGCAGCCACCCCGGGACAGGGGCCTCCTCTGGGGCCAACGTCCTGACTTTC.

A note on this clone: This CDR3 is also generated by other DNA sequences in the sample. The chain uses TRBV5-1 and TRBJ1-1; D unclear. There are 11 residues in the CDR3. Per germline, CDR1 SGHRS and CDR2 YFSETQ. Trimming shortened V by 4 bases and J by 4 bases, and 5 bases separated the two germline ends. The chain's CDR3 is CASSLSTEAFF. The DNA for the CDR3 is TGCGCCAGCAGCCTGAGCACTGAAGCTTTCTTT. Supplemented by reference TRBV5-1 and TRBJ1-1, the full variable domain reads KAGVTQTPRYLIKTRGQQVTLSCSPISGHRSVSWYQQTPGQGLQFLFEYFSETQRNKGNFPGRFSGRQFSNSRSEMNVSTLELGDSALYLCASSLSTEAFFGQGTRLTVV.

V usage is TRBV9 and J usage is TRBJ1-3; D is unclear. V lost 0 bases to trimming and J lost 2 bases, with 12 bases between them. Germline CDR1 is SGDLS and CDR2 is YYNGEE. The CDR3 is 16 residues long. CDR3 coding DNA: TGTGCCAGCAGCGTAGAATTGAGAGGTACTGGAAACACCATATATTTT. Amino acids: CASSVELRGTGNTIYF.

The chain is built from TRBV7-9 and TRBJ2-7; 9 bases fit TRBD2. The CDR3 runs to 16 residues. Unmatched junction bases numbered 14, after V lost 7 bases and J lost 4 bases. Per germline, CDR1 SEHNR and CDR2 FQNEAQ (reference sequence). The CDR3 region has the DNA TGTGCCAGCACCCCCGGGGGGCTAGCGGGACTATACGAGCAGTACTTC. It specifies CASTPGGLAGLYEQYF.

The chain uses TRBV29-1 and TRBJ2-7; 9 nucleotides line up with TRBD1. CDR1 and CDR2 from the germline V gene are SQVTM and ANQGSEA. The CDR3 is 14 amino acids. The trim removed 4 bases at V and 5 bases at J, leaving 9 bases unmatched. The CDR3 DNA reads TGCAGCGTTGGATGGGTGGACAGGGGCCACGAGCAGTACTTC. Its protein product is CSVGWVDRGHEQYF.

The V call is TRBV11-2, the J call TRBJ2-3; D ambiguous. The CDR3 covers 14 residues. Trimming stripped 3 bases from V and 2 bases from J, with 9 bases between. Germline V gene sequence: CDR1 SGHAT, CDR2 FQNNGV. CDR3 DNA: TGTGCCAGCAGCTTCACTCCGACCACAGATACGCAGTATTTT. Amino acids: CASSFTPTTDTQYF.

J is TRBJ2-1 and V is TRBV11-3, with 7 bases matching TRBD2. The CDR3 is 16 residues long. Trimming cost V 5 bases and J 9 bases; bases outside gene matches: 16. The germline CDR1 and CDR2 sequences are SGHNT and YENEEA. CDR3 DNA: TGTGCCAGCAGCCCCCGGGGGACTATGGGGAACGGTGAGCAGTTCTTC. Translation: CASSPRGTMGNGEQFF.

The genes are TRBV19 and TRBJ2-2; possibly TRBD2 for D (6 bases). The CDR3 sequence is 14 residues long. Looked up from germline, CDR1 is LNHDA and CDR2 is SQIVND (reference sequence). Trimming removed 8 bases from V and 5 bases from J, with 15 bases in between. The CDR3 DNA follows: TGTGCCAGTCGACTAGTCGCCATAACCGGGGAGCTGTTTTTT. It encodes CASRLVAITGELFF. Complete variable domain (other parts from reference TRBV19 and TRBJ2-2): DGGITQSPKYLFRKEGQNVTLSCEQNLNHDAMYWYRQDPGQGLRLIYYSQIVNDFQKGDIAEGYSVSREKKESFPLTVTSAQKNPTAFYLCASRLVAITGELFFGEGSRLTVL.

The V and J genes are TRBV6-5 and TRBJ1-2, with a weak D call TRBD1 (5 bases). With 2 bases removed from V and 1 base from J, the gap between germline ends came to 11 bases. Germline values: CDR1 MNHEY, CDR2 SVGAGI. CDR3 size: 15 residues. The DNA for the CDR3 is TGTGCCAGCAGTTACGCGCGAGGACATAACTATGGCTACACCTTC. It encodes CASSYARGHNYGYTF.

This sequence joins TRBV11-3 and TRBJ2-1; perhaps TRBD1 as D (6 bases). Trimming took off 5 bases at V and 2 bases at J, with 13 bases between the two ends. The germline gives CDR1 SGHNT, CDR2 YENEEA. The CDR3 consists of 15 residues. CDR3 DNA: TGTGCCAGCAGCACTGGGGGCTTACCCTACAATGAGCAGTTCTTC. It specifies CASSTGGLPYNEQFF.

This chain connects TRBV18 to TRBJ2-1; 7 nucleotides align to TRBD1. There are 14 residues in the CDR3. The junction had 5 bases not matched to a gene; V was cut back by 2 bases and J by 7 bases. In germline, CDR1 is KGHSH, CDR2 LQKENI. DNA of the CDR3: TGTGCCAGCTCACCAACGAAACAGGGGAATGAGCAGTTCTTC. This sequence encodes CASSPTKQGNEQFF.

The V gene is TRBV4-1, the J gene TRBJ2-2, with D maybe TRBD2 (5 bases). V dropped 1 base and J dropped 4 bases, with 7 bases sitting between them. Germline CDR1 MGHRA, CDR2 YSYEKL. The CDR3 is 14 residues long. The CDR3 is CASSQGRATGELFF. DNA of the CDR3: TGCGCCAGCAGCCAAGGGCGGGCCACCGGGGAGCTGTTTTTT.

V and J are TRBV25-1 and TRBJ2-2; 9 bases line up with TRBD1. The CDR3 length is 14 residues. Germline assignment: CDR1 MGHDK and CDR2 SYGVNS. V dropped 4 bases and J dropped 7; count of bases not matched to a gene: 4. The CDR3 coding sequence is TGTGCCAGCAGTGGTGACAGGGGGGTCGGGGAGCTGTTTTTT. It yields the protein CASSGDRGVGELFF.

The chain uses TRBV5-4 and TRBJ2-5, with TRBD1 identical over 11 bases. The CDR3 extends over 15 amino acids. Germline values: CDR1 SGHNT, CDR2 YYREEE (reference sequence). After removal of 4 bases from V and 5 bases from J, the junction contained 7 bases not matched to a gene. CDR3 in amino acids: CASSPTWDRGETQYF. The CDR3 DNA is TGTGCCAGCAGCCCGACCTGGGACAGGGGGGAGACCCAGTACTTC.

This chain links TRBV5-1 with TRBJ2-7, with 9 nucleotides matching TRBD2. CDR1 is SGHRS, CDR2 YFSETQ, per germline. V lost 4 bases to trimming and J lost 4 bases; unmatched junction nucleotides: 9. The length of the CDR3 is 15 residues. The CDR3 is CASSNSASGTYEQYF. The CDR3 DNA is TGCGCCAGCAGCAATAGTGCTAGCGGGACGTACGAGCAGTACTTC.

The CDR3 DNA sequence: TGTGCCAGCAGCTTAGCAGGTACTGAAGCTTTCTTT. Protein product: CASSLAGTEAFF. The rearrangement uses TRBV7-6 and TRBJ1-1; D is unresolved. The CDR3 length is 12 residues. Trimming shortened V by 0 bases and J by 5 bases, and 4 bases separated the two germline ends. The germline V gene encodes CDR1 SGHVS and CDR2 FNYEAQ.

V is TRBV19 and J is TRBJ1-4, with D perhaps TRBD1 (5 bases). Germline V gene data show CDR1 as LNHDA and CDR2 as SQIVND (reference sequence). The germline V and J ends were trimmed by 8 bases and 10 bases, with 20 bases remaining between them. The CDR3 totals 14 residues. The CDR3 DNA follows: TGTGCCAGTCGGTCGAGAGGGGCCCTAGGAAAACTGTTTTTT. This translates into CASRSRGALGKLFF.

The chain uses TRBV5-5 and TRBJ2-1, with D uncertain. The CDR3 is made up of 14 amino acids. V was pared by 0 bases and J by 7 bases, with 11 bases between. Germline lookup yields CDR1 SGHKS and CDR2 YYEKEE (reference sequence). The CDR3 sequence is CASSLGFLLNEQFF. CDR3 nucleotides: TGTGCCAGCAGCTTGGGTTTTTTATTGAATGAGCAGTTCTTC.

Of note for this clone: This CDR3 is also generated by other DNA sequences in the sample. V and J are TRBV9 and TRBJ1-3; no reliable D call. The CDR3 sequence is 12 residues long. CDR1 and CDR2 from the germline V gene are SGDLS and YYNGEE. V was clipped by 2 bases and J by 4 bases, with 4 bases between them. The chain's CDR3 is CASSVGGNTIYF. CDR3 coding DNA: TGTGCCAGCAGCGTTGGGGGAAACACCATATATTTT.

The gene calls are TRBV25-1 and TRBJ1-2; possible D gene TRBD1, 6 bases. The CDR3 runs 15 residues. Germline CDR1 reads MGHDK; CDR2 reads SYGVNS. V was cut by 3 bases and J by 7 bases, with 18 bases left in between. CDR3 protein: CASSDPMGALVGYTF. The CDR3 nucleotides are TGTGCCAGCAGTGACCCGATGGGGGCTCTGGTTGGCTACACCTTC.

V usage is TRBV19 and J usage is TRBJ1-3; 7 nucleotides agree with TRBD1. V lost 6 bases and J lost 4; bases outside the gene matches: 6. CDR3 size: 14 residues. Germline CDR1 and CDR2: LNHDA and SQIVND (reference sequence). Here the CDR3 DNA reads TGTGCCAGTAGCCCTCAGGGGGACGGAAACACCATATATTTT. Translation gives CASSPQGDGNTIYF.

The J gene is TRBJ1-1, the V gene TRBV6-5; D is perhaps TRBD1 (6 bases). CDR3 size: 14 residues. V lost 6 bases to trimming and J lost 1 base, with 12 bases between them. CDR1 and CDR2 (germline): MNHEY, SVGAGI. CDR3 region: CASSLYRANTEAFF. The CDR3 DNA sequence: TGTGCCAGCAGCCTGTACAGGGCGAACACTGAAGCTTTCTTT.

The chain has TRBV25-1 and TRBJ1-2, with TRBD1 matching over 7 bases. Germline loops: CDR1 MGHDK, CDR2 SYGVNS. The length of the CDR3 is 12 residues. The junction had 2 bases not matched to a gene; V was cut back by 6 bases and J by 4 bases. This CDR3 is CASRGQVYGYTF. CDR3 sequence (DNA): TGTGCCAGCAGAGGACAGGTCTATGGCTACACCTTC.